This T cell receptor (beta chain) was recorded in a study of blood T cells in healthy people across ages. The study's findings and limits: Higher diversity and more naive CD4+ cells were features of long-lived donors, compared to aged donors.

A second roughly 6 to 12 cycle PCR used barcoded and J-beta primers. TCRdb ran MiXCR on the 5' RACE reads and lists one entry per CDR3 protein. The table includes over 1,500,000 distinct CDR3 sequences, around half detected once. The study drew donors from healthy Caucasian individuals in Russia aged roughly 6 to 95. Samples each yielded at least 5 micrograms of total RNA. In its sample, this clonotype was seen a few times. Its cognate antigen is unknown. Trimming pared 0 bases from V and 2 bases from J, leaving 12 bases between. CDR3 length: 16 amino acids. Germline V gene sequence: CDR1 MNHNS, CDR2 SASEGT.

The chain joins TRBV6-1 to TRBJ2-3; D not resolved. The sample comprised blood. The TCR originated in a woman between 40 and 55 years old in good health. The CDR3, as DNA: TGTGCCAGCAGTGAAGCCGAACCTACCTCCACAGATACGCAGTATTTT. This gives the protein CASSEAEPTSTDTQYF.